This T cell receptor (beta chain) was recorded in a study of T cells in tuberculosis. Study background: CD1B tetramers identified T cells specific for mycobacterial lipid GMM. Study findings and constraints: Shorter CDR3-alpha in active tuberculosis partly drove smaller distances.

Germline V gene sequence: CDR1 MNHEY, CDR2 SMNVEV (reference sequence). The length of the CDR3 is 13 residues. V lost 4 bases and J lost 4, with 10 bases in between. At study entry, adolescents had tuberculin skin tests and IGRA screening. The data were produced by immunoSEQ multiplex PCR, yet TCRdb's version contains in-frame clones alone and is incomplete. This table has around 41,000 clones, 90% to 95% appearing once. About this clone itself: Its antigen remains unknown.

The TCR was taken from a donor between 10 and 35 years old with latent tuberculosis or without tuberculosis infection. Some clones in this sample may be carry-over from other donors' samples. The chain is built from TRBV27 and TRBJ2-5, with a weak D call TRBD1 (6 bases). The sample was PBMCs. The CDR3 coding sequence is TGTGCCAGCAGTTCACAGGGTTTAGAGACCCAGTACTTC. Amino acid sequence: CASSSQGLETQYF.